The 25 T cell receptor beta chains given below trace back to one sample, sequenced in a study of Graves' ophthalmopathy and Graves' hyperthyroidism. RNA transcripts yielded amplified TCR beta CDR3 regions. First-round RT-PCR used HTBI primers; second-round multiplex PCR followed. TCRdb re-called the multiplex PCR reads with MiXCR, one entry per CDR3 protein. The sample contains over a million distinct CDR3 sequences, roughly two fifths of which appear only once. The sample taken for sequencing was peripheral blood or thyroid tissue (not recorded which). Source of these receptors: an adult man with Graves' hyperthyroidism.

In this sample, this clonotype turned up many times. This chain joins TRBV7-2 and TRBJ1-2; the D is unclear. V gave up 5 bases and J gave up 3 bases, with 19 bases separating them. This CDR3 is built from 16 residues. Germline V CDR1 and CDR2: SGHTA, FQGNSA. The chain's CDR3 is CASSPIREGTYYGYTF. For the CDR3, the DNA is TGTGCCAGCAGCCCAATCCGGGAGGGAACATACTATGGCTACACCTTC.

The chain carries TRBV10-3 and TRBJ1-5, with no clear D. The ends were cut back, 4 bases at V and 7 bases at J, with 14 bases in the middle. The CDR3 contains 14 residues. Germline CDR1 reads ENHRY; CDR2 reads SYGVKD. CDR3: CAISGHSVDQPQHF. The CDR3 DNA follows: TGTGCCATCAGTGGGCATTCGGTCGACCAGCCCCAGCATTTT.

The rearrangement links TRBV7-2 to TRBJ2-7; TRBD1 matches 12 bases. The J call may be faulty, since TRBJ2-5 better matches the DNA end. Germline CDR1 and CDR2: SGHTA and FQGNSA. The CDR3 length is 17 residues. CDR3 in DNA: TGTGCCAGCAGTTTATCTCTTGGGACAGGGGGCGGGGAGACCCAGTACTTC. Encoded protein: CASSLSLGTGGGETQYF.

This clonotype occurred a few times. The V and J genes are TRBV5-6 and TRBJ1-2, with 9 bases aligning to TRBD1. The V gene end was trimmed by 0 bases and the J gene end by 11 bases; junction bases not matched to a gene: 5. Germline CDR1 reads SGHDT; CDR2 reads YYEEEE. The CDR3 covers 13 residues. The CDR3 loop is CASSLEDRGGYTF. In DNA form, the CDR3 reads TGTGCCAGCAGCTTGGAGGACAGGGGTGGTTACACCTTC.

Regarding this clonotype: This may arise from a read error, as a much more abundant clone is one base away. This sequence joins TRBV7-2 and TRBJ2-7; perhaps TRBD2 as D (5 bases). Trimming removed 9 bases at V and 3 bases at J, with 21 bases between. The germline CDR1 and CDR2 sequences are SGHTA and FQGNSA. CDR3 size: 15 residues. CDR3 in amino acids: CASGPGNSESYEQYF. The CDR3 DNA reads as TGTGCCAGTGGTCCCGGGAACTCCGAGAGCTACGAGCAGTACTTC.

Concerning this clonotype: A single base separates this from a much larger clone, so it may be a read error. This chain connects TRBV9 to TRBJ1-1, with a tentative D call TRBD1 (5 bases). Per germline, CDR1 SGDLS and CDR2 YYNGEE. CDR3 length equals 15 residues. Trimming removed 0 bases from V and 3 bases from J, with 12 bases in between. Written as DNA, the CDR3 is TGTGCCAGCAGCGTAGGCAGGGTAGGAGACACTGAAGCTTTCTTT. This codes for CASSVGRVGDTEAFF.

V gene TRBV3-2 combines with J gene TRBJ2-5; the table's D call, TRBD1, has no DNA check behind it. TRBV3-2 is assigned pseudogene status. The CDR3 is 14 residues long. CDR3 DNA sequence: TGTGCCAGCAGCCCGCCAACAGGGGTCGAGACCCAGTACTTC. This sequence encodes CASSPPTGVETQYF.

The chain's CDR3 is CSARPQFYEQYF. CDR3 in DNA: TGCAGTGCTAGGCCACAGTTCTACGAGCAGTACTTC. The rearrangement links TRBV20-1 to TRBJ2-7; D gene uncertain. CDR1 and CDR2 from the germline V gene are DFQATT and SNEGSKA (reference sequence). This CDR3 is 12 amino acids long. V dropped 3 bases and J dropped 3 bases, with 9 bases sitting between them.

This clonotype has more than one count but fewer than ten. The chain joins TRBV12-3 or TRBV12-4 to TRBJ2-2; D unresolved. Trimming left V 6 bases short and J 6 bases short, with 8 bases between. CDR3 length equals 12 residues. CDR3 bases: TGTGCCAGCAGCGCGGTGGCCGGGGAGCTGTTTTTT. The encoded protein is CASSAVAGELFF.

This clonotype came up many times. The CDR3 loop reads CSAIDLEREGYEQYF. The CDR3 DNA reads TGCAGTGCTATAGACCTCGAGCGGGAGGGCTACGAGCAGTACTTC. The V gene is TRBV20-1, the J gene TRBJ2-7; 10 nucleotides line up with TRBD2. This CDR3 has 15 amino acids. Trimming removed 4 bases from V and 3 bases from J; junction bases left unmatched: 9. Germline CDR1 DFQATT, CDR2 SNEGSKA (reference sequence).

The V call is TRBV7-2, the J call TRBJ1-4, with TRBD1 as a possible D gene (5 bases). Germline CDR1 is SGHTA and CDR2 is FQGNSA. The V end was cut by 1 base, the J end by 8 bases, with 14 bases between. This CDR3 is built from 15 residues. DNA of the CDR3: TGTGCCAGCAGCTTAGATTGGCAGGGAGGCGAAAAACTGTTTTTT. Amino acid sequence: CASSLDWQGGEKLFF.

This clonotype was observed many times. The chain links TRBV6-2 or TRBV6-3 to TRBJ1-6; D uncertain. With 2 bases removed from V and 14 bases from J, the gap between germline ends came to 10 bases. This CDR3 has 12 residues. From germline, CDR1 is MNHEY and CDR2 SVGEGT. The CDR3 region is CASSYGPGTLHF. CDR3 bases: TGTGCCAGCAGTTACGGTCCGGGAACCCTCCACTTT.

The rearrangement uses TRBV5-6 and TRBJ1-1; possible D gene TRBD1, 5 bases. Germline lookup yields CDR1 SGHDT and CDR2 YYEEEE. V lost 5 bases, J lost 7 bases, and 21 bases lay in between. This CDR3 has 15 residues. In nucleotides, the CDR3 is TGTGCCAGCAGGCAGATCAGGGATAACCCGATTGAAGCTTTCTTT. Its translation: CASRQIRDNPIEAFF. Based on the CDR3 plus reference TRBV5-6 and TRBJ1-1, the full variable domain is DAGVTQSPTHLIKTRGQQVTLRCSPKSGHDTVSWYQQALGQGPQFIFQYYEEEERQRGNFPDRFSGHQFPNYSSELNVNALLLGDSALYLCASRQIRDNPIEAFFGQGTRLTVV.

The chain combines TRBV29-1 with TRBJ1-1, with D perhaps TRBD1 (5 bases). This CDR3 spans 16 amino acids. Per the germline V gene, CDR1 is SQVTM and CDR2 is ANQGSEA. Trimming removed 6 bases from V and 0 bases from J, with 20 bases in between. CDR3 region: CSVTGTKWGMNTEAFF. The CDR3, as DNA: TGCAGCGTCACCGGGACTAAGTGGGGGATGAACACTGAAGCTTTCTTT.

This clonotype was seen only a few times. V is TRBV7-9 and J is TRBJ2-7; D might be TRBD2 (5 bases). In germline, CDR1 is SEHNR, CDR2 FQNEAQ (reference sequence). Trimming cost V 5 bases and J 1 base, with 12 bases left between them. The CDR3 is 14 amino acids. In DNA form, the CDR3 reads TGTGCCAGCAGCGGTGGTAGCGCGTCCTACGAGCAGTACTTC. This codes for CASSGGSASYEQYF.

Details on this clonotype: At one end the junction does not follow the germline gene, possibly because of a read error. V usage is TRBV5-1 and J usage is TRBJ2-7, with 7 bases fitting TRBD1. This CDR3 spans 16 amino acids. The V gene's germline CDR1 is SGHRS and CDR2 YFSETQ. CDR3 residues: CVSSYYRDSSSYEQYF. The CDR3 bases are TGCGTCAGCAGTTACTACCGGGACAGCAGCTCCTACGAGCAGTACTTC.

Concerning this clonotype: Being one base from a much bigger clone, this may be a read error. The chain has TRBV9 and TRBJ2-7; D ambiguous. Germline V CDR1 and CDR2: SGDLS, YYNGEE. The CDR3 sequence is 13 residues long. V gave up 0 bases and J gave up 0 bases, with 4 bases separating them. CDR3 in amino acids: CASSVDDSYEQYF. The CDR3, as DNA: TGTGCCAGCAGCGTAGACGACTCCTACGAGCAGTACTTC.

This chain uses TRBV13 with TRBJ1-3; possibly TRBD1 for D (5 bases). Germline V gene sequence: CDR1 PRHDT, CDR2 FYEKMQ (reference sequence). V was clipped by 5 bases and J by 0 bases, with 11 bases between them. This CDR3 has 15 residues. In nucleotides, the CDR3 is TGTGCCAGCAGCCGAGGACACCTCTCTGGAAACACCATATATTTT. As protein: CASSRGHLSGNTIYF.

This clonotype was recorded at least ten times. The chain carries TRBV7-6 and TRBJ2-2; D unresolved. The V end was cut by 1 base, the J end by 7 bases, with 7 bases between. The CDR3 spans 13 residues. The germline V gene encodes CDR1 SGHVS and CDR2 FNYEAQ. In DNA form, the CDR3 reads TGTGCCAGCAGCTTAGTCTCTGTCGGGGAGCTGTTTTTT. Its translation: CASSLVSVGELFF.

With regard to this clonotype: This may be a read error: a much more frequent sequence differs by one nucleotide. J is TRBJ2-5 and V is TRBV5-1, with D maybe TRBD1 (6 bases). Germline-derived CDR1 and CDR2 are SGHRS and YFSETQ. The length of the CDR3 is 14 residues. V was trimmed by 6 bases and J by 7 bases, leaving 19 bases between them. The CDR3 nucleotides are TGCGCCAGCACCGACTCCAGGGGCCGAGGGACCCAGTACTTC. It yields the protein CASTDSRGRGTQYF.

This clonotype was observed many times. The chain links TRBV29-1 to TRBJ1-1; 7 nucleotides line up with TRBD1. The CDR3 is 14 amino acids. CDR1 SQVTM and CDR2 ANQGSEA come from the germline V gene. The trim removed 5 bases at V and 6 bases at J, leaving 12 bases unmatched. The CDR3 DNA reads as TGCAGCGTTTTTCGACAGGGAACAATCCCTGAAGCTTTCTTT. Translated, it gives CSVFRQGTIPEAFF.

This clonotype was found a few times. The chain links TRBV10-3 to TRBJ1-2, with D uncertain. The ends were cut back, 11 bases at V and 1 base at J, with 17 bases in the middle. Per the germline V gene, CDR1 is ENHRY and CDR2 is SYGVKD. CDR3 length: 14 amino acids. The DNA of the CDR3 is TGTGCCGTACCCAAGGGTCCTGGTAACTATGGCTACACCTTC. Its protein is CAVPKGPGNYGYTF.

In its sample, this clonotype was seen many times. This chain's CDR3 is CASSSLGGRSGYTF. The CDR3 coding sequence is TGTGCCAGCAGTTCCCTTGGGGGACGGTCTGGCTACACCTTC. This chain uses TRBV6-2 or TRBV6-3 with TRBJ1-2; perhaps TRBD1 as D (5 bases). V lost 4 bases and J lost 7, with 16 bases in between. In germline, CDR1 is MNHEY, CDR2 SVGEGT. The CDR3 covers 14 residues.

This clonotype was seen repeatedly, ten times or more. The chain uses TRBV7-4 and TRBJ1-1; no definite D call. The CDR3 is made up of 13 amino acids. Germline V lookup: CDR1 SGHVT, CDR2 SQSDAQ. Trimming took off 7 bases at V and 1 base at J, with 10 bases between the two ends. CDR3 DNA: TGTGCCAGCATAACCCATCAGAACACTGAAGCTTTCTTT. Translation gives CASITHQNTEAFF.

This clonotype was found a few times. This is likely a read error, given that the CDR3 carries no conserved phenylalanine or tryptophan at its end. Because the CDR3's place on the DNA is in doubt, the DNA is left out and the CDR3 is given as listed by TCRdb. This chain joins TRBV29-1 and TRBJ2-5; the table's D call, TRBD2, has no DNA check behind it. The CDR3 contains 10 residues when both ends are counted. The germline V gene has CDR1 SQVTM and CDR2 ANQGSEA. CDR3 protein: CSGARRGGGS.